This T cell receptor beta chain was captured by sequencing in a study of blood T cell repertoires in COVID-19. Overall study: COVID-19 samples from acute and convalescent phases originated in the United States, Italy and Spain.

The Seattle patients joined while their infection was active and were tracked longitudinally afterward. Trimming removed 3 bases at V and 7 bases at J, with 6 bases between. CDR1 and CDR2 (germline): SQVTM, ANQGSEA. This CDR3 has 10 amino acids. TCRdb keeps only in-frame clones here, not all; method: immunoSEQ multiplex PCR. The repertoire holds more than 300,000 clones, about 91% seen once, with 1.5% to 2% in the top ten. The TCR originated in a woman in her twenties or thirties with COVID-19, enrolled during active disease. The chain combines TRBV29-1 with TRBJ1-2, with a weak D call TRBD1 (5 bases). Sequencing was done on a sample of peripheral blood. The CDR3 region is CSVEGLGYTF. Here the CDR3 DNA reads TGCAGCGTTGAGGGACTTGGCTACACCTTC.